These 19 T cell receptor beta chains came from one sample sequenced in a study of T cell repertoires in cytomegalovirus infection. TCRdb reprocessed the reads via MiXCR and lists one record per CDR3 protein. The sample lists roughly 320,000 distinct CDR3 sequences; approximately 10% were seen once. Material: PBMCs. The receptors stem from a human donor in good health (CMV status not recorded). Some clones in this sample may be carry-over from other donors' samples.

This clonotype was seen ten or more times. The chain employs TRBV6-2 or TRBV6-3 and TRBJ2-3, with TRBD1 matching 9 bases. The CDR3 extends over 15 amino acids. With V trimmed by 2 bases and J by 3 bases, 3 bases remained unmatched. Germline CDR1 and CDR2: MNHEY and SVGEGT. The CDR3 nucleotides read TGTGCCAGCAGTTACGGGGGGACAGGGACAGATACGCAGTATTTT. It encodes CASSYGGTGTDTQYF.

This clonotype was counted ten times or more. The rearrangement links TRBV20-1 to TRBJ2-1; 9 bases line up with TRBD2. The CDR3 loop spans 15 amino acids. Trimming took 2 bases from V and 10 from J; bases not matched to a gene: 12. Germline CDR1 and CDR2: DFQATT and SNEGSKA (reference sequence). The CDR3 coding sequence is TGCAGTGCTAGACCCCGACTAGCGGAATACATGGAGCAGTTCTTC. Its translation is CSARPRLAEYMEQFF.

This clonotype was recorded many times. V is TRBV10-3 and J is TRBJ2-1, with 12 bases matching TRBD2. Unmatched junction bases numbered 3, after V lost 2 bases and J lost 4 bases. The germline V gene has CDR1 ENHRY and CDR2 SYGVKD. The CDR3 has 16 amino acids. CDR3 DNA: TGTGCCATCAGTGAGCCTAGCGGGGGGGCTTACAATGAGCAGTTCTTC. Translation: CAISEPSGGAYNEQFF.

About this clonotype itself: This may stem from a read error, because a much larger clone lies one nucleotide away. This chain links TRBV12-3 or TRBV12-4 with TRBJ2-1, with D perhaps matching TRBD1 (6 bases). With 5 bases removed from V and 8 bases from J, the gap between germline ends came to 25 bases. The CDR3 spans 17 residues. The CDR3 DNA sequence: TGTGCCAGCAGTAGGGGGATAAGGACAGTGGGTCCCGATGAGCAGTTCTTC. Translation gives CASSRGIRTVGPDEQFF.

This clonotype was found many times. This chain links TRBV12-3 or TRBV12-4 with TRBJ2-1; 15 bases match TRBD2. Trimming took 6 bases from V and 0 from J; bases not matched to a gene: 6. This CDR3 spans 18 amino acids. CDR3 sequence: CASRGLAGGKDSYNEQFF. In DNA, the CDR3 is TGTGCCAGCAGGGGACTAGCGGGGGGCAAAGACTCCTACAATGAGCAGTTCTTC.

This clonotype was detected many times. The V call is TRBV29-1, the J call TRBJ1-2; D possibly corresponds to TRBD1 (6 bases). This CDR3 has 12 residues. V was pared by 4 bases and J by 8 bases, with 14 bases between. Germline values: CDR1 SQVTM, CDR2 ANQGSEA. CDR3: CSVGRGYGGYTF. The DNA for the CDR3 is TGCAGCGTTGGAAGGGGGTATGGGGGCTACACCTTC.

This clonotype was observed at least ten times. This sequence joins TRBV7-8 and TRBJ2-7, with a possible D match to TRBD2 (5 bases). Trimming shortened V by 2 bases and J by 5 bases, and 10 bases separated the two germline ends. This CDR3 has 13 amino acids. Germline V gene lookup returns CDR1 SGHVS and CDR2 FQNEAQ. Here the CDR3 DNA reads TGTGCCAGCAGCTTACCGGGATCTAACGAGCAGTACGTC. Protein sequence: CASSLPGSNEQYV.

In this sample, this clonotype turned up a few times. This chain joins TRBV29-1 and TRBJ1-1, with 9 positions matching TRBD1. Germline V gene sequence: CDR1 SQVTM, CDR2 ANQGSEA. The CDR3 sequence is 12 residues long. The ends lost 7 bases at V and 6 bases at J; junction bases unmatched: 6. The CDR3 DNA sequence: TGCAGCGCAGGGACAGGGACCGCTGAAGCTTTCTTT. This translates into CSAGTGTAEAFF.

CDR3 in DNA: TGTGCCAGCATTGAGGAGGGGCGCCTCACTGAAGCTTTCTTT. This encodes CASIEEGRLTEAFF. The genes are TRBV5-6 and TRBJ1-1, with a weak D call TRBD1 (5 bases). The CDR3 loop spans 14 amino acids. V was shortened by 6 bases and J by 4 bases, with 16 bases between the two germline ends. Germline CDR1 reads SGHDT; CDR2 reads YYEEEE.

The chain employs TRBV15 and TRBJ2-5, with D tentatively TRBD2 (6 bases). The V end was cut by 0 bases, the J end by 5 bases, with 16 bases between. CDR3 length: 16 residues. The V gene's germline CDR1 is LNHNV and CDR2 YYDKDF (reference sequence). Written as DNA, the CDR3 is TGTGCCACCAGCAGAGAGGAGGGTCTTTCTAGCGAGACCCAGTACTTC. This translates into CATSREEGLSSETQYF. The whole variable domain, filled in from reference TRBV15 and TRBJ2-5, reads DAMVIQNPRYQVTQFGKPVTLSCSQTLNHNVMYWYQQKSSQAPKLLFHYYDKDFNNEADTPDNFQSRRPNTSFCFLDIRSPGLGDTAMYLCATSREEGLSSETQYFGPGTRLLVL.

This clonotype was seen repeatedly, ten times or more. J is TRBJ2-1 and V is TRBV28; no reliable D call. In germline, CDR1 is MDHEN, CDR2 SYDVKM. Trimming removed 6 bases from V and 9 bases from J, with 12 bases in between. The CDR3 covers 12 residues. The CDR3 nucleotides read TGTGCCAGCAGCTGGGGTATGGGTGAGCAGTTCTTC. Amino acid sequence: CASSWGMGEQFF.

The sample holds a few counts of this clonotype. The V call is TRBV24-1, the J call TRBJ2-2; tentatively, D is TRBD1 or TRBD2 (5 bases each). From germline, CDR1 is KGHDR and CDR2 SFDVKD. V was trimmed by 5 bases and J by 5 bases, leaving 14 bases between them. The CDR3 consists of 15 residues. The CDR3 DNA reads TGTGCCACCAGTGCAGGGACGGCGAGTACCGGGGAGCTGTTTTTT. Protein sequence: CATSAGTASTGELFF.

Concerning this clonotype: A much larger clone sits a single nucleotide away, making a read error possible. Here the CDR3 reads CASSRVGINYGYTF. DNA of the CDR3: TGTGCCAGCAGCCGGGTCGGAATTAACTATGGCTACACCTTC. The J gene is TRBJ1-2, the V gene TRBV6-6; no clear D. CDR1 is MNHNY, CDR2 SVGAGI, per germline (reference sequence). The CDR3 has 14 residues. Trimming stripped 6 bases from V and 1 base from J, with 12 bases between.

This clonotype has a count of ten or more. V and J are TRBV27 and TRBJ1-1; TRBD1 is a possible D gene (6 bases). Germline assignment: CDR1 MNHEY and CDR2 SMNVEV (reference sequence). V was clipped by 5 bases and J by 5 bases, with 15 bases between them. The CDR3 sequence is 14 residues long. CDR3 coding DNA: TGTGCCAGCAGTAAGGGGGGCCCCGGGACTGAAGCTTTCTTT. Translated, it gives CASSKGGPGTEAFF.

This clonotype was counted a few times. The V call is TRBV27, the J call TRBJ2-7; unclear D gene. The CDR3 is 14 residues long. Germline CDR1 and CDR2: MNHEY and SMNVEV (reference sequence). V gave up 0 bases and J gave up 3 bases, with 9 bases separating them. The CDR3 region is CASSLSMGSYEQYF. The CDR3 coding sequence is TGTGCCAGCAGTTTATCGATGGGCAGCTACGAGCAGTACTTC.

In this sample, this clonotype turned up a few times. The DNA is omitted, as the CDR3 cannot be located on it reliably, and the CDR3 follows TCRdb's listing. This chain links TRBV27 with TRBJ2-5; TRBD1, the table's D call, lacks a check against the DNA. Germline values: CDR1 MNHEY, CDR2 SMNVEV (reference sequence). The CDR3 totals 15 residues, both ends included. CDR3 loop: CASSSSRDSQETQYF.

The chain is built from TRBV5-1 and TRBJ2-1, with 11 bases matching TRBD2. The germline CDR1 and CDR2 sequences are SGHRS and YFSETQ. With 1 base clipped from V and 7 bases from J, the junction kept 10 bases outside the gene matches. The CDR3 is made up of 17 amino acids. CDR3 sequence (DNA): TGCGCCAGCAGCTTGTTAACTAGCGGGGGCCTTTTGAATGAGCAGTTCTTC. Its protein product is CASSLLTSGGLLNEQFF.

In its sample, this clonotype was seen many times. J is TRBJ2-1 and V is TRBV5-1, with 8 positions matching TRBD2. V lost 0 bases to trimming and J lost 7 bases; unmatched junction nucleotides: 6. Per germline, CDR1 SGHRS and CDR2 YFSETQ. The CDR3 loop spans 15 amino acids. The CDR3 DNA reads TGCGCCAGCAGCTTGGCCGGCGGGGGGTTGAATGAGCAGTTCTTC. Amino acids: CASSLAGGGLNEQFF.

This clonotype turned up a few times. The rearrangement links TRBV2 to TRBJ2-5; the match to TRBD2 covers 9 bases. Per germline, CDR1 SNHLY and CDR2 FYNNEI. The CDR3 has 16 amino acids. V lost 7 bases to trimming and J lost 0 bases; unmatched junction nucleotides: 9. DNA of the CDR3: TGTGCCAGCACCCTCGGGAGCGGGGGGTACCAAGAGACCCAGTACTTC. It yields the protein CASTLGSGGYQETQYF.